The clone carrying this T cell receptor (beta chain) was counted at least ten times. Its matching antigen is unknown. The sample is drawn from a study of CD8 T cells in ankylosing spondylitis. MiXCR was run by TCRdb on the 5' RACE reads, yielding one entry per CDR3 protein. The sample lists a few hundred thousand distinct CDR3 sequences, about 24% seen once, with roughly 0.67% in the top ten. Study findings and constraints: A TCR beta motif of seven or eight highly homologous variants appeared characteristic of ankylosing spondylitis blood.

The sample was blood, either unsorted or a sorted T cell fraction (not recorded which). The receptor was isolated from a male donor with ankylosing spondylitis or in good health (not recorded which).

The CDR3 nucleotides read TGTGCCAGCAGTTACGGGGGACAGGGGAGGTCCCCGTTCGCCTATGGCTACACCTTC. Amino acid sequence: CASSYGGQGRSPFAYGYTF. The chain has TRBV6-5 and TRBJ1-2, with 10 bases matching TRBD1. With 2 bases clipped from V and 4 bases from J, the junction kept 16 bases outside the gene matches. The length of the CDR3 is 19 residues. Germline-derived CDR1 and CDR2 are MNHEY and SVGAGI.